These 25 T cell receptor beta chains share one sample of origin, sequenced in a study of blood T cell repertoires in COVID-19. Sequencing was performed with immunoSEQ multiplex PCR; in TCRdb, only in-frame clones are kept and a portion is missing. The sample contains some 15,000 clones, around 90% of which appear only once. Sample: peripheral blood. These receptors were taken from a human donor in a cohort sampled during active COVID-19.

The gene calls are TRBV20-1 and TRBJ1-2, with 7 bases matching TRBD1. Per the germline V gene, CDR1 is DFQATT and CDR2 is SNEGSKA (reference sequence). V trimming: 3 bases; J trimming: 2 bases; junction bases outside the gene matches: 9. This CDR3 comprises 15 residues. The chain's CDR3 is CSASRTGERNYGYTF. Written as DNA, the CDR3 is TGCAGTGCTAGTCGGACAGGCGAGCGGAACTATGGCTACACCTTC.

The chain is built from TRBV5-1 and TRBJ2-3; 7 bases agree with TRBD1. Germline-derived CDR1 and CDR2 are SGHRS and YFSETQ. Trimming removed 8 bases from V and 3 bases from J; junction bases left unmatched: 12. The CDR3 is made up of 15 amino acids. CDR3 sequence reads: CASKLPGGSTDTQYF. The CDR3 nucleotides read TGCGCCAGTAAACTACCAGGGGGATCGACAGATACGCAGTATTTT. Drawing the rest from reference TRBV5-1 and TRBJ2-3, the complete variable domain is KAGVTQTPRYLIKTRGQQVTLSCSPISGHRSVSWYQQTPGQGLQFLFEYFSETQRNKGNFPGRFSGRQFSNSRSEMNVSTLELGDSALYLCASKLPGGSTDTQYFGPGTRLTVL.

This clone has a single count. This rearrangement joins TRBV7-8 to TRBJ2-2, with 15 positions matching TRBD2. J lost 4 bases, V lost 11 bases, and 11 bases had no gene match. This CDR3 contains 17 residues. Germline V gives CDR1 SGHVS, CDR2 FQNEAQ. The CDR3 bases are TGTGCCTACCGACGGACTAGCGGGGGGGCTGGCACCGGGGAGCTGTTTTTT. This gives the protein CAYRRTSGGAGTGELFF.

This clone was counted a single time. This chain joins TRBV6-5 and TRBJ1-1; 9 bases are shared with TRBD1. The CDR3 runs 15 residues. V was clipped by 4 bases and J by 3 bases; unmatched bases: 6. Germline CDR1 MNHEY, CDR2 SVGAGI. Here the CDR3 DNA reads TGTGCCAGCAGTTTTCACGACAGGGGGGACACTGAAGCTTTCTTT. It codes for CASSFHDRGDTEAFF.

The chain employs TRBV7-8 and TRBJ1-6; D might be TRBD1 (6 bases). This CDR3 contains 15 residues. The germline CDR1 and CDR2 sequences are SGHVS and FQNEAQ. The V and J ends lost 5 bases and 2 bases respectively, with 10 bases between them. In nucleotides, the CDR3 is TGTGCCAGCAGCCCAGGGGAGCCCTATAATTCACCCCTCCACTTT. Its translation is CASSPGEPYNSPLHF.

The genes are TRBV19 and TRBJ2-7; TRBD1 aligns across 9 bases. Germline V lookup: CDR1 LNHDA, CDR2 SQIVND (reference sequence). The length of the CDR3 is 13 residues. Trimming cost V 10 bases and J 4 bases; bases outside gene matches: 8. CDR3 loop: CATPTGGSYEQYF. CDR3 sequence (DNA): TGTGCCACCCCGACAGGGGGGTCGTACGAGCAGTACTTC.

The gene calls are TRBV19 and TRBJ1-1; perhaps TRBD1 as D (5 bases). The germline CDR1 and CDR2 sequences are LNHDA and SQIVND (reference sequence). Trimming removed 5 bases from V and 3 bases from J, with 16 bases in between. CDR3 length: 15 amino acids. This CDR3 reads CASSPEAGQDTEAFF. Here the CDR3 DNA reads TGTGCCAGTAGTCCGGAAGCGGGGCAGGACACTGAAGCTTTCTTT.

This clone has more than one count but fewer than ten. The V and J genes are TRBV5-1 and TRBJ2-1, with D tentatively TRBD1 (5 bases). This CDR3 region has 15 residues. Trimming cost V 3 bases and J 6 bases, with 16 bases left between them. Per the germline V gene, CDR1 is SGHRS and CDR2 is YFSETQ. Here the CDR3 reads CASSYRSPTLNEQFF. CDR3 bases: TGCGCCAGCAGCTACAGGAGCCCTACCCTCAATGAGCAGTTCTTC.

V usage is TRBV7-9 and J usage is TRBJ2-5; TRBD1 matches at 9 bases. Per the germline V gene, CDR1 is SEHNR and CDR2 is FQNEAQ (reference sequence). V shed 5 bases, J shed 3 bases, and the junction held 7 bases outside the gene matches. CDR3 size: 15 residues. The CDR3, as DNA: TGTGCCAGCAGCCCGGGACAGGGAAGGGAAGAGACCCAGTACTTC. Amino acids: CASSPGQGREETQYF.

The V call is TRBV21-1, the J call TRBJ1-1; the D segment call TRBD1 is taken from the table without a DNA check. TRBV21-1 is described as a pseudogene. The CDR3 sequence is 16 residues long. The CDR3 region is CASSTPPGQGPTEAFF. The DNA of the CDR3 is TGTGCCAGCAGCACCCCCCCGGGACAGGGCCCCACTGAAGCTTTCTTT.

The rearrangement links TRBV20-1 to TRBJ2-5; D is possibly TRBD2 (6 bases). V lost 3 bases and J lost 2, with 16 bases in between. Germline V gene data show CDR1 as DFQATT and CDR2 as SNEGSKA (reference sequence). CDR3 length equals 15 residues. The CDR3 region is CSASRYGTEQETQYF. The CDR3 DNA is TGCAGTGCTAGTCGGTACGGGACTGAACAAGAGACCCAGTACTTC.

In DNA form, the CDR3 reads TGTGCCAGTAGTATCGCGGGGGGACAAGAGACCCAGTACTTC. Its translation is CASSIAGGQETQYF. The V and J genes are TRBV19 and TRBJ2-5, with 8 bases aligning to TRBD2. Trimming took 3 bases from V and 2 from J; bases not matched to a gene: 2. Germline assignment: CDR1 LNHDA and CDR2 SQIVND (reference sequence). This CDR3 has 14 residues.

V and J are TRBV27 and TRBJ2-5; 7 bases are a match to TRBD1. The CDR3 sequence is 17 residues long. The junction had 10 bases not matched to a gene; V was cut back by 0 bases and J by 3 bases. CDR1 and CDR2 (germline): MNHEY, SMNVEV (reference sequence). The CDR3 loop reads CASSLSLDRVGEETQYF. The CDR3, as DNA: TGTGCCAGCAGTTTATCCCTCGACAGGGTAGGAGAAGAGACCCAGTACTTC.

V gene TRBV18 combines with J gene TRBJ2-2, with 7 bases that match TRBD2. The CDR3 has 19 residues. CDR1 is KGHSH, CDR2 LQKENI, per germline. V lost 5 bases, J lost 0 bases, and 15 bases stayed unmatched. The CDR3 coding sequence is TGTGCCAGCTCATCACACCCTCCGACTAGCCGGGCGAACACCGGGGAGCTGTTTTTT. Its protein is CASSSHPPTSRANTGELFF.

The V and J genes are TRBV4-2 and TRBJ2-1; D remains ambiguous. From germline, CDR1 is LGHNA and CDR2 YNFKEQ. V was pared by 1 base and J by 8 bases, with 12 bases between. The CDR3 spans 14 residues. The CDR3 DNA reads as TGTGCCAGCAGCCAAGCACCCCGTCCGGATGAGCAGTTCTTC. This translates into CASSQAPRPDEQFF.

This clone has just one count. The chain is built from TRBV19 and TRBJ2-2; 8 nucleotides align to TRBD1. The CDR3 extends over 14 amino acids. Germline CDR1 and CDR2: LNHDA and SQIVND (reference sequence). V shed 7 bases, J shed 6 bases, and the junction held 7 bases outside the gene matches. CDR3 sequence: CASTQGASAGELFF. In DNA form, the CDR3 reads TGTGCCAGTACCCAGGGGGCTTCGGCCGGGGAGCTGTTTTTT.

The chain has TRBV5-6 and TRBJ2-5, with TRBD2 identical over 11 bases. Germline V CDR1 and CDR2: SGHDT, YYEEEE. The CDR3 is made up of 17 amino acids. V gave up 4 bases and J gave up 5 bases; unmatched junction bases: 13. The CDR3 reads CASSTAEAGLAGETQYF. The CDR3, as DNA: TGTGCCAGCAGCACGGCGGAGGCCGGACTAGCGGGTGAGACCCAGTACTTC. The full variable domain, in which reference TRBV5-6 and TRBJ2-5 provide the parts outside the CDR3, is DAGVTQSPTHLIKTRGQQVTLRCSPKSGHDTVSWYQQALGQGPQFIFQYYEEEERQRGNFPDRFSGHQFPNYSSELNVNALLLGDSALYLCASSTAEAGLAGETQYFGPGTRLLVL.

The CDR3 is CASKGELYGYTF. CDR3 DNA: TGTGCCAGCAAGGGGGAACTCTATGGCTACACCTTC. The J gene is TRBJ1-2, the V gene TRBV2, with a tentative D call TRBD1 (6 bases). Germline loops: CDR1 SNHLY, CDR2 FYNNEI. The CDR3 contains 12 residues. V was trimmed by 7 bases and J by 4 bases, leaving 10 bases between them.

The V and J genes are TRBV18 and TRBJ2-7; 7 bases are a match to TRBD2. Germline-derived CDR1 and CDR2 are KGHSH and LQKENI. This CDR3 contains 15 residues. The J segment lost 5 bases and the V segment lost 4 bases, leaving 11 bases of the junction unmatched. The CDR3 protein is CASSRGEAGMNEQYF. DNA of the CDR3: TGTGCCAGCTCACGGGGGGAAGCGGGGATGAACGAGCAGTACTTC.

The CDR3 DNA is TGTGCCAGTAGGCGGGACAGCGATAACTATGGCTACACCTTC. This encodes CASRRDSDNYGYTF. The chain links TRBV19 to TRBJ1-2, with TRBD1 matching 7 bases. With 6 bases clipped from V and 1 base from J, the junction kept 5 bases outside the gene matches. This CDR3 is 14 amino acids long. Germline CDR1 is LNHDA and CDR2 is SQIVND (reference sequence).

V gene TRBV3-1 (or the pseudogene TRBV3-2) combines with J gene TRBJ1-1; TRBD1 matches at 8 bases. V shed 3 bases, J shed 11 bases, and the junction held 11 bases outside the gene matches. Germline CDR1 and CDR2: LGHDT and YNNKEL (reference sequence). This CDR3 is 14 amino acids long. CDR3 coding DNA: TGTGCCAGCAGCCATCAAGACAGGGGTCGGGCGGCTTTCTTT. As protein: CASSHQDRGRAAFF.

CDR3: CASSQVDQGYYEQYF. DNA for the CDR3: TGCGCCAGCAGCCAAGTAGACCAGGGGTACTACGAGCAGTACTTC. V usage is TRBV4-3 and J usage is TRBJ2-7; perhaps TRBD1 as D (6 bases). V was pared by 1 base and J by 3 bases, with 13 bases between. There are 15 residues in the CDR3. Germline CDR1 LGHNA, CDR2 YSLEER.

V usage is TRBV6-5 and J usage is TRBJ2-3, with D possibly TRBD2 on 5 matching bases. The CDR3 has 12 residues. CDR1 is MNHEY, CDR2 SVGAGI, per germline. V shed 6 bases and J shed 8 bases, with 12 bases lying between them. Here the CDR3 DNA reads TGTGCCAGCAGCCCCGGACTTGGTACGCAGTATTTT. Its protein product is CASSPGLGTQYF.

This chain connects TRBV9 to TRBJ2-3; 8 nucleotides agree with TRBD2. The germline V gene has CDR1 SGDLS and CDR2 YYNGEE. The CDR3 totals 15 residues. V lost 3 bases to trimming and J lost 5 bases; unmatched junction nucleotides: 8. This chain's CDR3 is CASSGIGGAVDTQYF. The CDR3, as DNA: TGTGCCAGCAGCGGGATCGGGGGGGCCGTAGATACGCAGTATTTT. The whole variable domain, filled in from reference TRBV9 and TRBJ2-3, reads DSGVTQTPKHLITATGQRVTLRCSPRSGDLSVYWYQQSLDQGLQFLIQYYNGEERAKGNILERFSAQQFPDLHSELNLSSLELGDSALYFCASSGIGGAVDTQYFGPGTRLTVL.

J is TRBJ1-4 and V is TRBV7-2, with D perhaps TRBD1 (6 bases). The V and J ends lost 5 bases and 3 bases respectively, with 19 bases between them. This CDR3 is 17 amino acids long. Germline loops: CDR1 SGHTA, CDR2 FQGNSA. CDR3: CASSPYRVPLPNEKLFF. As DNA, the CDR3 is TGTGCCAGCAGCCCCTACAGGGTACCTCTACCTAATGAAAAACTGTTTTTT.